The 26 T cell receptor beta chains given below trace back to one sample, sequenced in a study of human T cells and chemical hapten exposure. Library preparation tagged each individual cDNA molecule with a unique molecular identifier. One entry per CDR3 protein, called by TCRdb with MiXCR from the reads. The top ten clones hold just over 1.4% of a sample with about 120,000 distinct CDR3 sequences, approximately 9% of them seen once. The starting material, unfractionated whole blood, was used for total RNA extraction. The source material was whole blood. These receptors came from a human donor in good health. Some clones in this sample may be carry-over from other donors' samples.

This clonotype has at least ten counts. This chain uses TRBV29-1 with TRBJ2-1; D is unresolved. The CDR3 extends over 14 amino acids. With 4 bases removed from V and 2 bases from J, the gap between germline ends came to 12 bases. CDR1 SQVTM and CDR2 ANQGSEA come from the germline V gene. The CDR3 protein is CSVGVDPAYNEQFF. In DNA, the CDR3 is TGCAGCGTTGGAGTCGACCCCGCCTACAATGAGCAGTTCTTC.

Comment on this clonotype: A read error is possible here, since a much larger clone lies one base away. The chain employs TRBV25-1 and TRBJ1-2; 7 bases agree with TRBD1. The CDR3 covers 14 residues. Germline CDR1 is MGHDK and CDR2 is SYGVNS. Here the CDR3 DNA reads TGTGTCAGCAGTGAGGACGGACAGGCCTATGGCTACACCTTC. It is translated as CVSSEDGQAYGYTF.

In its sample, this clonotype was seen many times. V and J are TRBV27 and TRBJ1-1, with 8 bases lining up with TRBD1. This CDR3 has 16 residues. CDR1 MNHEY and CDR2 SMNVEV come from the germline V gene (reference sequence). J lost 5 bases, V lost 5 bases, and 13 bases had no gene match. In DNA, the CDR3 is TGTGCCAGCAGTCTTCGACAGGGGCGCAGGAGTACTGAAGCTTTCTTT. It yields the protein CASSLRQGRRSTEAFF.

This clonotype was detected a few times. This chain connects TRBV19 to TRBJ2-4; D is uncertain. The V and J ends lost 4 bases and 0 bases respectively, with 13 bases between them. In germline, CDR1 is LNHDA, CDR2 SQIVND (reference sequence). The length of the CDR3 is 16 residues. This chain's CDR3 is CASSTSALLAKNIQYF. DNA of the CDR3: TGTGCCAGTAGTACCTCGGCCCTTCTAGCCAAAAACATTCAGTACTTC.

Many counts were recorded for this clonotype. The chain couples TRBV7-9 to TRBJ2-2; TRBD2 matches 11 bases. The V and J ends lost 8 bases and 0 bases, in that order; junction bases with no gene match: 14. This CDR3 comprises 19 residues. The germline V gene has CDR1 SEHNR and CDR2 FQNEAQ (reference sequence). For the CDR3, the DNA is TGTGCCAGCGATCGGTGGCTAGCGGGAGGATTCCCGAACACCGGGGAGCTGTTTTTT. This translates into CASDRWLAGGFPNTGELFF.

The genes are TRBV6-2 or TRBV6-3 and TRBJ1-1; TRBD1 might be the D (5 bases). The CDR3 is 15 amino acids. Trimming took 7 bases from V and 1 from J, leaving 16 bases between them. Germline V gene lookup returns CDR1 MNHEY and CDR2 SVGEGT. CDR3 DNA sequence: TGTGCCAGCATCGACGGGGGTGTGGGGAACACTGAAGCTTTCTTT. This translates into CASIDGGVGNTEAFF.

There are many counts of this clonotype. The rearrangement uses TRBV7-9 and TRBJ2-2, with D unclear. The CDR3 has 12 residues. CDR1 and CDR2 (germline): SEHNR, FQNEAQ (reference sequence). The ends were cut back, 4 bases at V and 6 bases at J, with 6 bases in the middle. CDR3 sequence (DNA): TGTGCCAGCAGCTACGGATCCGGGGAGCTGTTTTTT. This codes for CASSYGSGELFF. Combining the CDR3 with reference TRBV7-9 and TRBJ2-2 gives the whole variable domain DTGVSQNPRHKITKRGQNVTFRCDPISEHNRLYWYRQTLGQGPEFLTYFQNEAQLEKSRLLSDRFSAERPKGSFSTLEIQRTEQGDSAMYLCASSYGSGELFFGEGSRLTVL.

The chain uses TRBV7-9 and TRBJ2-7, with D possibly TRBD2 on 6 matching bases. With 5 bases removed from V and 0 bases from J, the gap between germline ends came to 14 bases. Germline values: CDR1 SEHNR, CDR2 FQNEAQ (reference sequence). This CDR3 spans 15 amino acids. For the CDR3, the DNA is TGTGCCAGCAGCCTGGGAGGAGCGAGCTCCTACGAGCAGTACTTC. Its translation: CASSLGGASSYEQYF.

This clonotype has ten or more counts. The chain recombines TRBV12-3 or TRBV12-4 with TRBJ1-4; no definite D call. This CDR3 region has 11 residues. Trimming removed 3 bases from V and 6 bases from J, with 2 bases in between. The CDR3 DNA is TGTGCCAGCAGTTTGGATGAAAAACTGTTTTTT. This sequence encodes CASSLDEKLFF.

This clonotype came up many times. V usage is TRBV3-1 and J usage is TRBJ2-5; possible D gene TRBD2, 6 bases. The CDR3 consists of 13 residues. Trimming removed 3 bases at V and 5 bases at J, with 10 bases between. Germline V lookup: CDR1 LGHDT, CDR2 YNNKEL (reference sequence). The CDR3 sequence is CASSQGGKETQYF. Here the CDR3 DNA reads TGTGCCAGCAGCCAGGGAGGCAAGGAGACCCAGTACTTC.

Turning to this clonotype: A much more abundant neighbour one base away suggests this may be a read error. V gene TRBV7-9 combines with J gene TRBJ2-5; D possibly corresponds to TRBD2 (5 bases). Germline lookup yields CDR1 SEHNR and CDR2 FQNEAQ (reference sequence). CDR3 length: 13 amino acids. The CDR3: CASSRGLEETLYF. DNA of the CDR3: TGTGCCAGCTCTCGGGGTTTAGAAGAGACCCTGTACTTC.

At least ten counts were recorded for this clonotype. The V and J genes are TRBV14 and TRBJ2-1, with D possibly being TRBD2 (5 bases). Trimming left V 3 bases short and J 6 bases short, with 9 bases between. CDR1 and CDR2 from the germline V gene are SGHDN and FVKESK. This CDR3 has 13 amino acids. The CDR3 DNA reads TGTGCCAGCAGCCACAGGCTAGCCAATGAGCAGTTCTTC. Its protein product is CASSHRLANEQFF. Together with reference TRBV14 and TRBJ2-1, the CDR3 gives the full variable domain: EAGVTQFPSHSVIEKGQTVTLRCDPISGHDNLYWYRRVMGKEIKFLLHFVKESKQDESGMPNNRFLAERTGGTYSTLKVQPAELEDSGVYFCASSHRLANEQFFGPGTRLTVL.

The rearrangement uses TRBV12-5 and TRBJ1-5; D gene uncertain. The V end was cut by 6 bases, the J end by 7 bases, with 13 bases between. Germline values: CDR1 LGHNT, CDR2 FRNRAP. This CDR3 is 13 amino acids long. The CDR3 sequence: CASGAPGHQPQHF. In nucleotides, the CDR3 is TGTGCTAGTGGAGCTCCGGGCCACCAGCCCCAGCATTTT. The whole variable domain, remainder taken from reference TRBV12-5 and TRBJ1-5, is DARVTQTPRHKVTEMGQEVTMRCQPILGHNTVFWYRQTMMQGLELLAYFRNRAPLDDSGMPKDRFSAEMPDATLATLKIQPSEPRDSAVYFCASGAPGHQPQHFGDGTRLSIL.

The sample holds a few counts of this clonotype. The chain combines TRBV27 with TRBJ1-4; a possible D gene is TRBD1 (6 bases). The V end lost 6 bases, the J end lost 6 bases, and 14 bases lay between the germline ends. The V gene's germline CDR1 is MNHEY and CDR2 SMNVEV (reference sequence). CDR3 length: 14 amino acids. DNA for the CDR3: TGTGCCAGCAGCTCCAGGGGAGCCGATGAAAAACTGTTTTTT. Translating it yields CASSSRGADEKLFF.

J is TRBJ2-2 and V is TRBV11-2; D gene unclear. CDR3 length: 14 amino acids. Germline V gene lookup returns CDR1 SGHAT and CDR2 FQNNGV. Trimming took off 2 bases at V and 1 base at J, with 5 bases between the two ends. As DNA, the CDR3 is TGTGCCAGCAGCTTAAGGCAGAACACCGGGGAGCTGTTTTTT. Its translation is CASSLRQNTGELFF.

The chain recombines TRBV10-3 with TRBJ2-3, with 10 bases that match TRBD1. V lost 7 bases, J lost 6 bases, and 10 bases stayed unmatched. The CDR3 contains 15 residues. Germline V gives CDR1 ENHRY, CDR2 SYGVKD. The CDR3 loop is CAITNGQGDADTQYF. CDR3 nucleotides: TGTGCCATCACCAACGGACAGGGGGACGCTGATACGCAGTATTTT.

As for this clonotype: Germline is not matched at one junction end, which may reflect a read error. The CDR3 protein is CASNYSMAGSGETQYF. CDR3 coding DNA: TGTGCCAGCAATTACTCGATGGCAGGCTCGGGGGAGACCCAGTACTTC. The V and J genes are TRBV6-5 and TRBJ2-5, with D perhaps TRBD2 (5 bases). This CDR3 is built from 16 residues. Per germline, CDR1 MNHEY and CDR2 SVGAGI.

This clonotype was seen at least ten times. The chain employs TRBV12-3 or TRBV12-4 and TRBJ1-4; 9 positions match TRBD1. The CDR3 has 16 amino acids. Germline trimming cut 3 bases from V and 5 bases from J; bases unmatched to any gene: 7. In nucleotides, the CDR3 is TGTGCCAGCAGTTTGGGTCCGGACAGGGGAAATGAAAAACTGTTTTTT. It specifies CASSLGPDRGNEKLFF.

This clonotype has only a few counts. The chain combines TRBV4-3 with TRBJ2-2, with 11 bases lining up with TRBD2. V shed 0 bases and J 1 base; nucleotides not matched to a gene: 1. Looked up from germline, CDR1 is LGHNA and CDR2 is YSLEER. The CDR3 covers 17 residues. CDR3: CASSQDLAGGNTGELFF. The CDR3 DNA follows: TGCGCCAGCAGCCAAGACCTAGCGGGGGGGAACACCGGGGAGCTGTTTTTT.

A few counts support this clonotype. The V and J genes are TRBV18 and TRBJ2-5; D possibly corresponds to TRBD2 (5 bases). Trimming removed 6 bases from V and 1 base from J, with 12 bases in between. The germline CDR1 and CDR2 sequences are KGHSH and LQKENI. This CDR3 has 14 amino acids. CDR3: CASSQSGTQETQYF. In DNA form, the CDR3 reads TGTGCCAGCTCCCAAAGCGGTACCCAAGAGACCCAGTACTTC.

This clonotype appeared a few times. The V call is TRBV9, the J call TRBJ2-7; 7 bases are shared with TRBD1. The CDR3 contains 13 residues. After removal of 3 bases from V and 2 bases from J, the junction contained 2 bases not matched to a gene. Germline CDR1 reads SGDLS; CDR2 reads YYNGEE. The CDR3 DNA follows: TGTGCCAGCAGCGCTGGGACAGCCTACGAGCAGTACTTC. This sequence encodes CASSAGTAYEQYF.

Many counts were recorded for this clonotype. The chain joins TRBV7-2 to TRBJ1-5; 8 bases fit TRBD1. V lost 5 bases, J lost 4 bases, and 7 bases stayed unmatched. The CDR3 is 15 residues long. Germline assignment: CDR1 SGHTA and CDR2 FQGNSA. CDR3 loop: CASSPRQGRNQPQHF. The CDR3 region has the DNA TGTGCCAGCAGCCCCAGACAGGGGAGGAATCAGCCCCAGCATTTT.

The genes are TRBV19 and TRBJ2-7; 9 nucleotides align to TRBD1. V trimming: 4 bases; J trimming: 3 bases; junction bases outside the gene matches: 7. CDR3 length: 15 residues. The germline gives CDR1 LNHDA, CDR2 SQIVND (reference sequence). The CDR3: CASSTRDRAVYEQYF. For the CDR3, the DNA is TGTGCCAGTAGTACCCGGGACAGGGCTGTCTACGAGCAGTACTTC.

Only a few counts were recorded for this clonotype. The rearrangement links TRBV9 to TRBJ1-5, with D possibly matching TRBD1 (5 bases). From germline, CDR1 is SGDLS and CDR2 YYNGEE. V shed 0 bases and J shed 0 bases, with 7 bases lying between them. The CDR3 length is 15 residues. For the CDR3, the DNA is TGTGCCAGCAGCGTAGGGACAAATAGCAATCAGCCCCAGCATTTT. Translating gives CASSVGTNSNQPQHF. The whole variable domain, filled in from reference TRBV9 and TRBJ1-5, reads DSGVTQTPKHLITATGQRVTLRCSPRSGDLSVYWYQQSLDQGLQFLIQYYNGEERAKGNILERFSAQQFPDLHSELNLSSLELGDSALYFCASSVGTNSNQPQHFGDGTRLSIL.

This clonotype was recorded a few times. The CDR3 is CASSFTGTSGYEQYF. CDR3 sequence (DNA): TGTGCCAGCAGTTTTACCGGGACTAGCGGCTACGAGCAGTACTTC. The genes are TRBV27 and TRBJ2-7, with TRBD2 matching 11 bases. This CDR3 is 15 amino acids long. Looked up from germline, CDR1 is MNHEY and CDR2 is SMNVEV (reference sequence). The V gene end was trimmed by 3 bases and the J gene end by 3 bases; junction bases not matched to a gene: 4.

This clonotype occurred many times. V usage is TRBV25-1 and J usage is TRBJ1-5; D remains ambiguous. V was cut by 3 bases and J by 2 bases, with 8 bases left in between. This CDR3 contains 14 residues. Germline CDR1 MGHDK, CDR2 SYGVNS. The CDR3 DNA reads TGTGCCAGCAGTGAGTCTATTGGCAATCAGCCCCAGCATTTT. This codes for CASSESIGNQPQHF.